This T cell receptor beta chain was sequenced for a study of TIL therapy for anti-PD-1-resistant metastatic lung cancer. Whole-study results and caveats: Compared with baseline intratumoral T cells, expanded TIL cultures were more clonal and less diverse (approximately 6% vs 31%).

Sequencing used immunoSEQ v3. The assay was immunoSEQ multiplex PCR, and TCRdb's table has in-frame clones only and misses some. The table includes 95,000 or so clones, roughly 65% detected once. V lost 7 bases and J lost 1, with 11 bases in between. The V gene's germline CDR1 is SNHLY and CDR2 FYNNEI. This CDR3 is 14 amino acids long. About this clone: The antigen remains unidentified.

The sample's time point: pre-treatment sample, taken before nivolumab and TIL therapy. Tumor tissue came from excised metastases, mostly pleural nodules or supraclavicular lymph nodes. The TCR was taken from a person between 25 and 79 years old with non-small cell lung cancer. The starting material was tumor tissue, obtained at baseline. The rearrangement joins TRBV2 to TRBJ2-1; D is uncertain. The CDR3 coding sequence is TGTGCCAGCAACGACCGATTGTCCTACAATGAGCAGTTCTTC. Encoded protein: CASNDRLSYNEQFF.